This T cell receptor (beta chain) was captured by sequencing in a study of T cell responses to AZD1222 COVID-19 vaccine. Study-wide points: Sampled repertoires all dated from after the peak T cell response. A reported finding is that nearly half of spike-specific TCRs target unmutated variant regions.

J gave up 1 base and V 1 base, and 2 bases lay outside the gene matches. The CDR3 loop spans 15 amino acids. Germline lookup yields CDR1 SEHNR and CDR2 FQNEAQ (reference sequence). The data were produced by immunoSEQ multiplex PCR, yet TCRdb's version contains in-frame clones alone and is incomplete. The sample has around 94,000 clones, around 85% seen once. Turning to this clone: The antigen is not known.

Doses given second, at about 4 or about 12 weeks, were pooled. This sample comprised peripheral blood, obtained 28 days after the second AZD1222 dose. The rearrangement uses TRBV7-9 and TRBJ1-1; 8 positions agree with TRBD1. This clonotype was obtained from an adult who received the AZD1222 COVID-19 vaccine. The CDR3 bases are TGTGCCAGCAGCTTAGGGACAGGGAGGAACACTGAAGCTTTCTTT. It yields the protein CASSLGTGRNTEAFF. Supplemented by reference TRBV7-9 and TRBJ1-1, the full variable domain reads DTGVSQNPRHKITKRGQNVTFRCDPISEHNRLYWYRQTLGQGPEFLTYFQNEAQLEKSRLLSDRFSAERPKGSFSTLEIQRTEQGDSAMYLCASSLGTGRNTEAFFGQGTRLTVV.